One and the same sample provided the 3 T cell receptor beta chains below, sequenced in a study of T-cell reconstitution after alpha-beta-depleted transplantation in children (TCRdb year 2016). Libraries were made using PCR. The sequencer was an Illumina HiSeq 2500. TCR library preparation used molecular barcoding, with unique molecular identifiers applied to normalize quantification of the TCRbeta repertoire. TCRdb reprocessed the public reads (quality trimming at Q25 with fastp, clone calling with MiXCR) and kept in-frame beta chains. Rows with one shared CDR3 protein collapse into an entry with the most common genes and DNA. The sample profile shows 350,000 to 400,000 distinct CDR3 sequences; about an eighth of them were found once. The ten largest clones represent around 4.5% of the sample. The sequencing here drew on PBMCs, taken from the stem cell graft. The receptors were sampled from a human donor who donated a stem cell graft to a child with Fanconi anemia.

Only a few counts were recorded for this clonotype. The chain couples TRBV12-3 or TRBV12-4 to TRBJ1-2; D is uncertain. The CDR3 is 14 residues long. V was clipped by 3 bases and J by 6 bases, with 14 bases between them. This CDR3 is CASSLGGWVDGYTF. CDR3 in DNA: TGTGCCAGCAGTTTGGGCGGTTGGGTTGATGGCTACACCTTC.

This clonotype was found a few times. The rearrangement links TRBV12-3 or TRBV12-4 to TRBJ1-1, with a weak D call TRBD1 (5 bases). V lost 6 bases and J 8 bases, leaving 19 bases between the germline ends. The CDR3 is 14 residues long. The CDR3 nucleotides read TGTGCCAGCAGCTTGACGGCGGGGGTGGGGGAAGCTTTCTTT. It encodes CASSLTAGVGEAFF.

The chain links TRBV2 to TRBJ2-1; D uncertain. V dropped 10 bases and J dropped 7 bases, with 14 bases sitting between them. Germline CDR1 is SNHLY and CDR2 is FYNNEI. This CDR3 comprises 12 residues. The CDR3, as DNA: TGTGCCACCGCCGTCCTGGGGAATGAGCAGTTCTTC. Translated, it gives CATAVLGNEQFF. Together with reference TRBV2 and TRBJ2-1, the CDR3 gives the full variable domain: EPEVTQTPSHQVTQMGQEVILRCVPISNHLYFYWYRQILGQKVEFLVSFYNNEISEKSEIFDDQFSVERPDGSNFTLKIRSTKLEDSAMYFCATAVLGNEQFFGPGTRLTVL.